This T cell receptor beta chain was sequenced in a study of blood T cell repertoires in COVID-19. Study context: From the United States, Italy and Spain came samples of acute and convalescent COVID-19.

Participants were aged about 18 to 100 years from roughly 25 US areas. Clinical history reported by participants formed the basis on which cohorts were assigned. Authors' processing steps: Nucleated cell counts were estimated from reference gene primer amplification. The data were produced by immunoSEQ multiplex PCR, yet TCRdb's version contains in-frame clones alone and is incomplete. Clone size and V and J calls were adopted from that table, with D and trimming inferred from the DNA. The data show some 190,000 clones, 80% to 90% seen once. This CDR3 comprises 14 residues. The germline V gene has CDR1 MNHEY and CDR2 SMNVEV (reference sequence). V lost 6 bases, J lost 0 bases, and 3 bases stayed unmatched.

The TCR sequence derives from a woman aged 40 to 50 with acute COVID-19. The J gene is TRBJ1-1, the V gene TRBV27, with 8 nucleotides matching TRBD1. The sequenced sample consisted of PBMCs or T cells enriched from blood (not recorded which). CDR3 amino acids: CASRGQAMNTEAFF. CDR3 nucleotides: TGTGCCAGCAGGGGACAGGCCATGAACACTGAAGCTTTCTTT.